One T cell receptor (beta chain) is described in this entry. The authors reverse transcribed 0.5 to 1 ug RNA with random hexamers. Amplification of TCR beta CDR3 spanned 54 Vbeta and 13 Jbeta via immunoSEQ multiplex PCR. Each CDR3 protein gets one entry after TCRdb re-called the immunoSEQ multiplex PCR reads with MiXCR. This table has tens of thousands of distinct CDR3 sequences, around 96% appearing once. The sample comes from a study of CD8 T cells in Susac syndrome. The CDR3 extends over 14 amino acids. Losses at the gene ends were 8 bases for V and 8 bases for J; bases not matched to a gene: 5. TEMRA cells were FACS-enriched, with CD8+ and CD4+ T cells isolated negatively.

The source material was CD4+ T cells from PBMCs. The V and J genes are TRBV12-3 or TRBV12-4 and TRBJ1-6; 11 bases agree with TRBD1. The clonotype was recovered from a human donor with multiple sclerosis. The chain's CDR3 is CASSPGQGDSPLHF. The CDR3 coding sequence is TGTGCCAGCTCCCCGGGACAGGGGGATTCACCCCTCCACTTT.